The rows below give T cell receptor beta chains drawn from one sample of a study of regulatory T cells in long-lasting Graves disease. TCRdb independently ran MiXCR on the multiplex PCR reads; one entry per CDR3 protein. The sample holds roughly 410,000 distinct CDR3 sequences; 15% are singletons and the top ten take under 9%. These same data were also listed under a study on T cells in Graves' hyperthyroidism and ophthalmopathy.

The sample consisted of peripheral blood mononuclear cells (PBMCs), taken at new diagnosis, from a patient treated with antithyroid drugs. The receptors originated from a woman aged 40 to 49 with Graves disease. Both conserved end residues are part of each CDR3. The D gene is left open where the match is weak. Expanded clones are given a class, and other clones once, few, many or no size at all.

size | J | V | D | CDR3 | DNA
few | TRBJ2-5 | TRBV7-3 | - | CASSLWQKEAQYF | TGTGCCAGCAGCTTATGGCAGAAAGAGGCCCAGTACTTC
many | TRBJ2-5 | TRBV20-1 | - | CSARNLEGVQETQYF | TGCAGTGCTAGAAACTTGGAGGGAGTACAAGAGACCCAGTACTTC
- | TRBJ2-1 | TRBV19 | - | CASSINRNDEQFF | TGTGCCAGTAGTATCAACAGAAACGATGAGCAGTTCTTC
- | TRBJ2-7 | TRBV11-2 | - | CASSLVGPSYEQYF | TGTGCCAGCAGCTTAGTGGGACCCTCCTACGAGCAGTACTTC
few | TRBJ2-6 | TRBV7-8 | TRBD1 | CASSWGQGVNVLTF | TGTGCCAGCAGCTGGGGACAGGGTGTCAACGTCCTGACTTTC
many | TRBJ2-7 | TRBV9 | - | CASSVDSTYEQYF | TGTGCCAGCAGCGTCGACAGCACCTACGAGCAGTACTTC
many | TRBJ2-7 | TRBV12-3/TRBV12-4 | TRBD2 | CASSLGGRLYEQYF | TGTGCCAGCAGTTTGGGCGGGAGGCTCTACGAGCAGTACTTC
- | TRBJ2-7 | TRBV5-8 | TRBD2 | CASSVGTSGYQQYF | TGTGCCAGCAGCGTCGGGACTAGCGGGTACCAGCAGTACTTC
few | TRBJ2-2 | TRBV28 | - | CASSLSRSGELFF | TGTGCCAGCAGTTTATCTAGGTCCGGGGAGCTGTTTTTT
many | TRBJ2-7 | TRBV28 | TRBD1 | CASRPGGSSYEQYF | TGTGCCAGCAGACCAGGGGGCAGCTCCTACGAGCAGTACTTC
few | TRBJ2-7 | TRBV20-1 | TRBD2 | CSARDISGRVQSYEQYF | TGCAGTGCTAGAGATATTAGCGGGAGGGTTCAGTCCTACGAGCAGTACTTC
many | TRBJ2-7 | TRBV28 | TRBD1 | CASSPLRTGGTYEQYF | TGTGCCAGCAGCCCACTCAGGACAGGGGGTACCTACGAGCAGTACTTC
- | TRBJ2-3 | TRBV4-1 | TRBD1 | CASSQPGTGGPDTQYF | TGCGCCAGCAGCCAACCCGGGACAGGGGGCCCGGATACGCAGTATTTT
few | TRBJ2-7 | TRBV13 | - | CASSFGHTGITYEQYF | TGTGCCAGCAGCTTCGGTCACACAGGGATAACCTACGAGCAGTACTTC
many | TRBJ2-7 | TRBV12-3/TRBV12-4 | TRBD1 | CASSLIWTGAYEQYF | TGTGCCAGCAGTTTAATTTGGACAGGGGCCTACGAGCAGTACTTC
many | TRBJ2-7 | TRBV2 | - | CASSGLAYEQYF | TGTGCCAGCAGTGGCCTCGCCTACGAGCAGTACTTC
- | TRBJ2-5 | TRBV6-2/TRBV6-3 | TRBD2 | CASSPPLAGEETQYF | TGTGCCAGCAGTCCACCACTAGCGGGGGAAGAGACCCAGTACTTC
many | TRBJ1-1 | TRBV19 | - | CASSAVFMNTEAFF | TGTGCCAGTAGCGCCGTCTTCATGAACACTGAAGCTTTCTTT
many | TRBJ2-2 | TRBV2 | - | CASSASFTGELFF | TGTGCCAGCAGTGCTAGCTTCACCGGGGAGCTGTTTTTT
- | TRBJ2-1 | TRBV4-1 | - | CASSQVGGTSYNEQFF | TGCGCCAGCAGCCAAGTTGGCGGAACCTCCTACAATGAGCAGTTCTTC
- | TRBJ2-7 | TRBV28 | - | CASSARDWTYEQYF | TGTGCCAGCAGTGCCCGGGACTGGACCTACGAGCAGTACTTC
- | TRBJ1-2 | TRBV7-9 | TRBD1 | CASSWDSSNYGYTF | TGTGCCAGCAGCTGGGACAGTTCTAACTATGGCTACACCTTC
many | TRBJ2-7 | TRBV27 | TRBD1 | CASSPGQMGGYEQYF | TGTGCCAGCAGTCCGGGACAGATGGGCGGCTACGAGCAGTACTTC
- | TRBJ2-2 | TRBV12-3/TRBV12-4 | - | CASSLSRGTGELFF | TGTGCCAGCAGTTTATCCCGGGGTACCGGGGAGCTGTTTTTT
few | TRBJ2-2 | TRBV30 | TRBD2 | CAWSVRFTSDYTGELFF | TGTGCCTGGAGTGTACGGTTTACTAGCGATTACACCGGGGAGCTGTTTTTT
many | TRBJ2-7 | TRBV19 | - | CASSHGLPYEQYF | TGTGCCAGTAGTCACGGGCTGCCCTACGAGCAGTACTTC
- | TRBJ2-1 | TRBV6-4 | - | CASGGYEGMSYNEQFF | TGTGCCAGCGGGGGGTATGAGGGGATGTCCTACAATGAGCAGTTCTTC
- | TRBJ1-2 | TRBV5-1 | - | CASSLSQVVERRIANYGYTF | TGCGCCAGCAGCTTGTCTCAGGTTGTCGAAAGAAGAATCGCTAACTATGGCTACACCTTC
few | TRBJ1-5 | TRBV6-1 | - | CASRRQWNQPQHF | TGTGCCAGCAGGAGACAATGGAATCAGCCCCAGCATTTT
- | TRBJ2-1 | TRBV19 | TRBD2 | CASRHTSGYNEQFF | TGTGCCAGTAGACATACTAGCGGGTACAATGAGCAGTTCTTC
few | TRBJ2-1 | TRBV5-1 | - | CASSRGANNEQFF | TGCGCCAGCAGCAGGGGGGCCAACAATGAGCAGTTCTTC
few | TRBJ2-7 | TRBV3-1 | TRBD2 | CASSPRLAGVNEQYF | TGTGCCAGCAGCCCACGACTAGCGGGAGTCAACGAGCAGTACTTC
few | TRBJ1-1 | TRBV18 | - | CASSPTGAGKNTEAFF | TGTGCCAGCTCACCAACAGGAGCAGGGAAAAACACTGAAGCTTTCTTT
many | TRBJ1-5 | TRBV29-1 | - | CSVANQDWESNQPQHF | TGCAGCGTTGCAAACCAGGACTGGGAAAGCAATCAGCCCCAGCATTTT
- | TRBJ2-5 | TRBV12-3/TRBV12-4 | - | CASSTLGRTQETQYF | TGTGCCAGCAGTACCCTGGGCAGGACCCAAGAGACCCAGTACTTC
many | TRBJ2-1 | TRBV3-1 | - | CASSHRDRKPGEQFF | TGTGCCAGCAGCCACCGGGACCGCAAGCCGGGTGAGCAGTTCTTC
- | TRBJ2-7 | TRBV19 | TRBD1 | CASRDRDTYEQYF | TGTGCCAGCCGCGACAGGGACACATACGAGCAGTACTTC
- | TRBJ1-6 | TRBV12-3/TRBV12-4 | - | CASSLEQYNSPLHF | TGTGCCAGCAGTTTAGAACAGTATAATTCACCCCTCCACTTT